This T cell receptor beta chain was captured by sequencing in a study of spatial heterogeneity in lung cancer. Study-wide results and limits: Ubiquitous expanded tumor TCRs appeared in blood more at resection than follow-up.

In its sample, this clonotype was seen a few times. The antigen remains undetermined. V dropped 2 bases and J dropped 3 bases, with 11 bases sitting between them. Germline CDR1 reads PRHDT; CDR2 reads FYEKMQ (reference sequence). The CDR3 is made up of 14 amino acids. TCRdb passed the 5' RACE reads through MiXCR, listing each CDR3 protein once. Among tens of thousands of distinct CDR3 sequences listed, about 7% were seen once. Time point indicated: sample taken at primary tumor resection. Whole RNA was taken from tumor, nontumor lung or frozen PBMC; it was then sequenced unsorted. This specimen consisted of PBMCs, obtained at surgery. This chain links TRBV13 with TRBJ2-7, with a tentative D call TRBD1 (5 bases). The sequence was obtained from a male donor with early-stage non-small cell lung cancer. The CDR3 sequence: CASSLNRGFYEQYV. CDR3 in DNA: TGTGCCAGCAGCTTAAATAGGGGATTCTACGAGCAGTACGTC.